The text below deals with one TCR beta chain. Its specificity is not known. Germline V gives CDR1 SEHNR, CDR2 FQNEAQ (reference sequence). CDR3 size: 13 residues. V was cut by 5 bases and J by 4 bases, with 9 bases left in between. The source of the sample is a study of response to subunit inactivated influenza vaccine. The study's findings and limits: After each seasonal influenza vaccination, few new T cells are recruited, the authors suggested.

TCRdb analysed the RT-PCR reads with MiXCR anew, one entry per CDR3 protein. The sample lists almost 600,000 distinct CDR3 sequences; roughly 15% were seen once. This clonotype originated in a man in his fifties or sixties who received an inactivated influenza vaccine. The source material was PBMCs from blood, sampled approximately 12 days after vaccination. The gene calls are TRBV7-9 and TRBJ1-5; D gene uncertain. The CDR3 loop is CASSPRSNQPQHF. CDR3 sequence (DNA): TGTGCCAGCAGCCCAAGGAGTAATCAGCCCCAGCATTTT.